This T cell receptor (beta chain) is from a study of blood T cell repertoires in COVID-19. The V gene's germline CDR1 is SGHAT and CDR2 FQDESV (reference sequence). CDR3 length equals 13 residues. Trimming shortened V by 3 bases and J by 5 bases, and 10 bases separated the two germline ends. TCRdb keeps only in-frame clones here, not all; method: immunoSEQ multiplex PCR. Of about 190,000 clones listed, around nine tenths are singletons. This clone appeared a single time. The TCR originated in a woman between 70 and 85 years old with COVID-19, enrolled during active disease. This chain joins TRBV11-1 and TRBJ2-5, with D hard to call. Input material: peripheral blood. This CDR3 is CASSFSGQETQYF. The CDR3 nucleotides are TGTGCCAGCAGCTTTTCAGGTCAGGAGACCCAGTACTTC. Full variable domain (outside the CDR3, taken from reference TRBV11-1 and TRBJ2-5): EAEVAQSPRYKITEKSQAVAFWCDPISGHATLYWYRQILGQGPELLVQFQDESVVDDSQLPKDRFSAERLKGVDSTLKIQPAELGDSAMYLCASSFSGQETQYFGPGTRLLVL.